The 10 T cell receptor beta chains listed next were all sequenced from one sample in a study of T cell responses to AZD1222 COVID-19 vaccine. Profiling relied on immunoSEQ multiplex PCR, and the TCRdb table lists in-frame clones only, not all of them. This table has around 150,000 clones, 85% to 95% appearing once. The sequencing here drew on peripheral blood, taken 28 days after the second AZD1222 dose. The receptors come from an adult who received the AZD1222 COVID-19 vaccine.

The chain couples TRBV27 to TRBJ1-4; 7 bases are a match to TRBD1. Germline CDR1 reads MNHEY; CDR2 reads SMNVEV (reference sequence). V shed 5 bases, J shed 5 bases, and the junction held 8 bases outside the gene matches. There are 15 residues in the CDR3. The CDR3: CASSLRQGGNEKLFF. CDR3 in DNA: TGTGCCAGCAGTCTCCGACAGGGTGGGAATGAAAAACTGTTTTTT.

This clone was seen once. The V call is TRBV28, the J call TRBJ2-7; 7 bases fit TRBD1. V shed 4 bases, J shed 0 bases, and the junction held 6 bases outside the gene matches. From germline, CDR1 is MDHEN and CDR2 SYDVKM. This CDR3 has 15 amino acids. The CDR3 DNA follows: TGTGCCAGCAGTTCCACAGGGGTCAACTCCTACGAGCAGTACTTC. This codes for CASSSTGVNSYEQYF.

The chain uses TRBV5-6 and TRBJ2-3, with D perhaps TRBD2 (6 bases). The germline CDR1 and CDR2 sequences are SGHDT and YYEEEE. Trimming left V 5 bases short and J 2 bases short, with 21 bases between. The CDR3 has 17 amino acids. The CDR3 coding sequence is TGTGCCAGCAGTCACCAACGACTAGTTGGGGACACAGATACGCAGTATTTT. As protein: CASSHQRLVGDTDTQYF.

The chain uses TRBV30 and TRBJ1-6; maybe TRBD1 (5 bases). Germline CDR1 is GTSNPN and CDR2 is SVGIG (reference sequence). V was clipped by 3 bases and J by 9 bases, with 12 bases between them. This CDR3 has 13 residues. The CDR3 DNA sequence: TGTGCCTGGAGATTTCAGGGAGGTTCACCCCTCCACTTT. Its protein product is CAWRFQGGSPLHF.

This clone occurred once. The chain has TRBV3-1 (or the pseudogene TRBV3-2) and TRBJ2-5; possible D gene TRBD2, 5 bases. The germline V gene has CDR1 LGHDT and CDR2 YNNKEL (reference sequence). This CDR3 has 15 amino acids. Trimming pared 0 bases from V and 5 bases from J, leaving 13 bases between. CDR3: CASSQDTRGWETQYF. CDR3 nucleotides: TGTGCCAGCAGCCAAGATACCCGGGGTTGGGAGACCCAGTACTTC.

The genes are TRBV28 and TRBJ1-2; the D gene is possibly TRBD1 (6 bases). The length of the CDR3 is 12 residues. V was clipped by 5 bases and J by 5 bases, with 9 bases between them. Germline V lookup: CDR1 MDHEN, CDR2 SYDVKM. CDR3 amino acids: CASSEQGYGYTF. CDR3 DNA: TGTGCCAGCAGTGAACAGGGTTATGGCTACACCTTC.

The chain uses TRBV5-1 and TRBJ1-1, with D perhaps TRBD1 (5 bases). Germline values: CDR1 SGHRS, CDR2 YFSETQ. V was cut by 5 bases and J by 1 base, with 12 bases left in between. The CDR3 length is 14 residues. DNA of the CDR3: TGCGCCAGCAGTTTAACCCAGGGGAACACTGAAGCTTTCTTT. It codes for CASSLTQGNTEAFF.

This clone has a single count. The rearrangement joins TRBV3-1 (or the pseudogene TRBV3-2) to TRBJ1-1; D might be TRBD1 (5 bases). Per germline, CDR1 LGHDT and CDR2 YNNKEL (reference sequence). V lost 0 bases to trimming and J lost 10 bases, with 15 bases between them. The CDR3 spans 14 residues. Here the CDR3 reads CASSQEGDISGAFF. The CDR3 DNA reads as TGTGCCAGCAGCCAAGAGGGGGATATTTCTGGAGCTTTCTTT.

The chain has TRBV21-1 and TRBJ1-1. TRBV21-1 is a listed pseudogene. The CDR3 sequence is 10 residues long. The CDR3 DNA reads as TGTGCCAGCAGCAAAAAGGTGGCTTTCTTT. Translated: CASSKKVAFF.

The J gene is TRBJ2-2, the V gene TRBV4-1; a weak D match, TRBD2 (5 bases). Germline CDR1 MGHRA, CDR2 YSYEKL. The CDR3 sequence is 13 residues long. V gave up 6 bases and J gave up 6 bases, with 11 bases separating them. The CDR3 loop is CASSLTRSGELFF. Here the CDR3 DNA reads TGCGCCAGCAGTCTAACTAGATCCGGGGAGCTGTTTTTT.